This TCR beta chain was captured by sequencing in a study of a mutant IDH1 vaccine in newly diagnosed glioma. The overall study: The treated population exhibited a male proportion of 62.5%, a female proportion of about 40%, and a mean age of about 39 years. The earlier regimen, radiotherapy, temozolomide, or both, was most often both. Study outcomes and limitations: Whatever changes occurred in top peripheral T cell clonotypes seemed unrelated to pseudoprogression.

The protocol was immunoSEQ multiplex PCR, while the TCRdb copy is restricted to in-frame clones and leaves out a portion. Among about 34,000 clones listed, about four fifths were seen once. Regarding this clone: The antigen is not known.

The CDR3 totals 15 residues. Trimming shortened V by 1 base and J by 4 bases, and 14 bases separated the two germline ends. Germline CDR1 reads SGHRS; CDR2 reads YFSETQ. The time point here: baseline, week 1 (first vaccination visit). The treatment is: pre-vaccination baseline after standard-of-care therapy. V usage is TRBV5-1 and J usage is TRBJ1-2; TRBD1 is a possible D gene (6 bases). This TCR was recovered from a middle-aged man with glioma. Some clones in this sample may be carry-over from other donors' samples. Source: peripheral blood mononuclear cells (PBMCs), taken from a glioma patient treated with radiotherapy, temozolomide or both. The CDR3 DNA reads as TGCGCCAGCAGCTTGAAAGCAGGGGATATCTATGGCTACACCTTC. Residues: CASSLKAGDIYGYTF.